The source of this TCR beta chain is a study of chemoradiotherapy in HPV16-positive cancers. The method was immunoSEQ multiplex PCR; TCRdb's version includes in-frame clones alone and lacks a portion of them. Among about 1,400 clones listed, around 86% were seen once. Study findings and constraints: Candidate HPV-specific clones and E7-related TCR motifs grew in tumor during treatment.

The germline V gene encodes CDR1 MNHEY and CDR2 SMNVEV (reference sequence). The V end lost 5 bases, the J end lost 6 bases, and 9 bases lay between the germline ends. CDR3 size: 12 residues. In the case of this clone: Its antigen is as yet unknown.

The chain uses TRBV27 and TRBJ2-3, with D hard to call. This clonotype originated in a human donor with HPV-associated anogenital cancer. The sequences come from tumor tissue, collected from a patient who underwent chemoradiotherapy. The CDR3 sequence is CASSIIGDTQYF. Written as DNA, the CDR3 is TGTGCCAGCAGTATCATAGGGGATACGCAGTATTTT.